One sample yielded the 21 T cell receptor beta chains listed below, sequenced in a study of prognosis after radiotherapy for stage I lung cancer. Two-round multiplex PCR amplified TCR beta CDR3 from genomic DNA. Individual primers that were specific to each TRBV and TRBJ gene served in first-round PCR. TCRdb reanalysed the multiplex PCR reads using MiXCR and keeps one entry per CDR3 protein. The sample contains more than 11,000 distinct CDR3 sequences, around a third of which appear only once. The sample consisted of PBMCs, taken before or after stereotactic body radiation therapy (not recorded which). Receptors were obtained from a donor older than 45 with non-small cell lung cancer.

V gene TRBV20-1 combines with J gene TRBJ2-3; D possibly corresponds to TRBD2 (6 bases). Trimming removed 6 bases at V and 2 bases at J, with 21 bases between. The CDR3 has 16 amino acids. Per germline, CDR1 DFQATT and CDR2 SNEGSKA (reference sequence). The CDR3 spells CSAMGGGGVVTDTQYF. The CDR3 DNA reads TGCAGTGCCATGGGGGGTGGGGGAGTGGTCACAGATACGCAGTATTTT.

This clonotype was found many times. The gene calls are TRBV5-4 and TRBJ2-3, with D uncertain. Germline CDR1 and CDR2: SGHNT and YYREEE (reference sequence). The CDR3 extends over 14 amino acids. Trimming removed 0 bases at V and 1 base at J, with 6 bases between. CDR3 amino acids: CASSLDQGTDTQYF. The CDR3 nucleotides are TGTGCCAGCAGCTTGGACCAGGGCACAGATACGCAGTATTTT. Combining the CDR3 with reference TRBV5-4 and TRBJ2-3 gives the whole variable domain ETGVTQSPTHLIKTRGQQVTLRCSSQSGHNTVSWYQQALGQGPQFIFQYYREEENGRGNFPPRFSGLQFPNYSSELNVNALELDDSALYLCASSLDQGTDTQYFGPGTRLTVL.

On this clonotype itself: A junction boundary mismatches the germline segment, possibly from a read error. The chain is built from TRBV4-1 and TRBJ1-6; no reliable D call. CDR3 size: 15 residues. The germline V gene encodes CDR1 MGHRA and CDR2 YSYEKL. The CDR3: CTSSQRKASFSPLHF. The CDR3 nucleotides are TGCACCAGCAGCCAAAGGAAAGCCAGCTTTTCACCCCTCCACTTT.

This clonotype is categorized as medium-sized. The chain has TRBV2 and TRBJ2-3; TRBD1 matches at 9 bases. V shed 3 bases and J 4 bases; nucleotides not matched to a gene: 5. The CDR3 is made up of 15 amino acids. Per the germline V gene, CDR1 is SNHLY and CDR2 is FYNNEI. For the CDR3, the DNA is TGTGCCAGCAGTGAGGGACAGGGTAGATCAGATACGCAGTATTTT. The encoded protein is CASSEGQGRSDTQYF.

This clonotype was detected many times. The rearrangement uses TRBV20-1 and TRBJ1-1; weak D call: TRBD1 (5 bases). Deletions cut 0 bases from V and 0 bases from J, with 11 bases between. Per the germline V gene, CDR1 is DFQATT and CDR2 is SNEGSKA (reference sequence). The CDR3 extends over 15 amino acids. CDR3 sequence: CSARDPGTLNTEAFF. For the CDR3, the DNA is TGCAGTGCTAGAGATCCTGGGACCTTGAACACTGAAGCTTTCTTT.

This clonotype was recorded a few times. This is likely an artifact of a read error, given a far larger clone one base away. The chain employs TRBV6-4 and TRBJ1-2, with a weak D call TRBD1 (5 bases). Trimming cost V 7 bases and J 4 bases, with 19 bases left between them. Germline V gene data show CDR1 as MRHNA and CDR2 as SNTAGT. The length of the CDR3 is 15 residues. CDR3 loop: CASISTVGGSYGYTF. CDR3 coding DNA: TGTGCCAGCATTTCGACAGTGGGCGGAAGCTATGGCTACACCTTC.

This clonotype came up once. The junction and the germline gene differ at one end; a read error may be behind it. V is TRBV2 and J is TRBJ2-3, with 9 bases aligning to TRBD1. The CDR3 length is 15 residues. Germline CDR1 is SNHLY and CDR2 is FYNNEI. CDR3 DNA: TGTACCAGCAGAGCACAGGGGGCGCGTACAGATACGCAGTATTTT. Translating it yields CTSRAQGARTDTQYF.

The chain carries TRBV2 and TRBJ1-6, with unresolved D. The CDR3 extends over 13 amino acids. V was shortened by 10 bases and J by 1 base, with 8 bases between the two germline ends. Per the germline V gene, CDR1 is SNHLY and CDR2 is FYNNEI. In nucleotides, the CDR3 is TGTGCCACGGGAGTTTCCTATAATTCACCCCTCCACTTT. Translation: CATGVSYNSPLHF.

In this sample, this clonotype turned up many times. The J gene is TRBJ1-1, the V gene TRBV28, with no clear D. V was clipped by 1 base and J by 7 bases, with 7 bases between them. This CDR3 contains 12 residues. The germline gives CDR1 MDHEN, CDR2 SYDVKM. This CDR3 reads CASSLLSGEAFF. The CDR3 coding sequence is TGTGCCAGCAGTTTATTATCCGGTGAAGCTTTCTTT.

Worth noting for this clonotype: At one end the junction does not follow the germline gene, possibly because of a read error. The chain couples TRBV6-9 to TRBJ2-7; 11 positions match TRBD2. Germline CDR1 is MNHGY and CDR2 is SVAAGI. The CDR3 covers 17 residues. CDR3 coding DNA: TGTGCCAGCAGTTGGGGAATAGCGGGAGGGAAACCCTACGAGAAGTACTTC. This codes for CASSWGIAGGKPYEKYF.

Note on this clonotype: A junction boundary mismatches the germline segment, possibly from a read error. This chain links TRBV6-1 with TRBJ1-2; D is unclear. The germline CDR1 and CDR2 sequences are MNHNS and SASEGT. The CDR3 has 17 residues. The CDR3 DNA reads TGTGCCAGCAGTGGCCTGGGTGTAGTTGCACAGAACTATGGCCACACCTTC. Translation: CASSGLGVVAQNYGHTF.

This clonotype appeared many times. The rearrangement joins TRBV13 to TRBJ2-7, with D perhaps TRBD1 or TRBD2 (5 bases each). CDR1 and CDR2 (germline): PRHDT, FYEKMQ (reference sequence). The CDR3 runs to 14 residues. Trimming left V 5 bases short and J 5 bases short, with 16 bases between. The CDR3 reads CASSQWDLRDEQYF. For the CDR3, the DNA is TGTGCCAGCAGCCAATGGGACCTCCGGGACGAGCAGTACTTC.

In this sample, this clonotype turned up many times. The V gene is TRBV19, the J gene TRBJ1-4; D gene uncertain. The V end was cut by 4 bases, the J end by 8 bases, with 14 bases between. CDR3 length equals 14 residues. CDR1 LNHDA and CDR2 SQIVND come from the germline V gene (reference sequence). The CDR3 DNA follows: TGTGCCAGTAGTAGGACGGATCCCCAAGAAAAACTGTTTTTT. Its translation is CASSRTDPQEKLFF.

By share, this clonotype counts as medium-sized (0.01 to 0.1%). V gene TRBV6-1 combines with J gene TRBJ2-7, with 7 positions matching TRBD1. Per the germline V gene, CDR1 is MNHNS and CDR2 is SASEGT. The CDR3 runs 15 residues. Germline trimming cut 5 bases from V and 0 bases from J; bases unmatched to any gene: 7. DNA of the CDR3: TGTGCCAGCAGTACAGGGGAAGGTAGCTCCTACGAGCAGTACTTC. Translating gives CASSTGEGSSYEQYF.

The rearrangement uses TRBV2 and TRBJ2-2; possibly TRBD2 for D (6 bases). Trimming cost V 3 bases and J 4 bases, with 18 bases left between them. The CDR3 covers 17 residues. Per the germline V gene, CDR1 is SNHLY and CDR2 is FYNNEI. The CDR3 region has the DNA TGTGCCAGCAGTGACATACTAGCCGGAGGGTGCACCGGGGAGCTGTTTTTT. This sequence encodes CASSDILAGGCTGELFF. Filled out from reference TRBV2 and TRBJ2-2, the complete variable domain reads EPEVTQTPSHQVTQMGQEVILRCVPISNHLYFYWYRQILGQKVEFLVSFYNNEISEKSEIFDDQFSVERPDGSNFTLKIRSTKLEDSAMYFCASSDILAGGCTGELFFGEGSRLTVL.

In its sample, this clonotype is medium-sized. J is TRBJ1-6 and V is TRBV28; 8 positions agree with TRBD1. V was pared by 4 bases and J by 9 bases, with 5 bases of the junction left unmatched. This CDR3 contains 14 residues. Looked up from germline, CDR1 is MDHEN and CDR2 is SYDVKM. CDR3 sequence (DNA): TGTGCCAGCAGTTGGGGACAGGATGGTTCACCCCTCCACTTT. Amino acids: CASSWGQDGSPLHF.

This clonotype was counted many times. The chain recombines TRBV7-6 with TRBJ2-5, with TRBD2 as a possible D gene (5 bases). With 2 bases removed from V and 4 bases from J, the gap between germline ends came to 17 bases. Germline CDR1 reads SGHVS; CDR2 reads FNYEAQ. The CDR3 runs 16 residues. CDR3 sequence: CASSLNNGGWAETQYF. The CDR3 DNA follows: TGTGCCAGCAGCTTAAATAATGGCGGGTGGGCAGAGACCCAGTACTTC.

This clonotype is termed medium-sized. The J gene is TRBJ2-1, the V gene TRBV5-1; D is tentatively TRBD1 or TRBD2 (6 bases each). The germline V and J ends were trimmed by 0 bases and 11 bases, with 12 bases remaining between them. The CDR3 sequence is 13 residues long. Germline values: CDR1 SGHRS, CDR2 YFSETQ. This CDR3 reads CASSLGLDRQQFF. CDR3 bases: TGCGCCAGCAGCTTGGGACTAGACAGGCAGCAGTTCTTC.

This clonotype came up a few times. V gene TRBV5-6 combines with J gene TRBJ1-5; possibly TRBD1 for D (6 bases). This CDR3 is built from 17 residues. V was pared by 2 bases and J by 0 bases, with 15 bases between. Germline assignment: CDR1 SGHDT and CDR2 YYEEEE. In DNA form, the CDR3 reads TGTGCCAGCAGCTTCACAGGGAGGGGATATAGCAATCAGCCCCAGCATTTT. It encodes CASSFTGRGYSNQPQHF.

Turning to this clonotype: This may arise from a read error, as a much more abundant clone is one base away. J is TRBJ1-1 and V is TRBV5-1; 8 bases fit TRBD1. The ends lost 3 bases at V and 5 bases at J; junction bases unmatched: 21. Germline CDR1 is SGHRS and CDR2 is YFSETQ. The CDR3 runs to 19 residues. The DNA of the CDR3 is TGCGCCAGCAGCTCTTTTGGCAGGGGGCGGCCCTCTTGGGGGACTGAAGCTTTCTTT. This codes for CASSSFGRGRPSWGTEAFF. The whole variable domain, remainder taken from reference TRBV5-1 and TRBJ1-1, is KAGVTQTPRYLIKTRGQQVTLSCSPISGHRSVSWYQQTPGQGLQFLFEYFSETQRNKGNFPGRFSGRQFSNSRSEMNVSTLELGDSALYLCASSSFGRGRPSWGTEAFFGQGTRLTVV.

Worth noting for this clonotype: A much larger clone lies a single base off, so this may be a read error. This sequence joins TRBV6-8 and TRBJ2-1; maybe TRBD2 (5 bases). The CDR3 contains 9 residues. The germline gives CDR1 MNHGY, CDR2 SAAAGT. The CDR3 DNA reads TGCGCCAGCCGGGGTCAGCAGTTCTTC. Translation: CASRGQQFF.